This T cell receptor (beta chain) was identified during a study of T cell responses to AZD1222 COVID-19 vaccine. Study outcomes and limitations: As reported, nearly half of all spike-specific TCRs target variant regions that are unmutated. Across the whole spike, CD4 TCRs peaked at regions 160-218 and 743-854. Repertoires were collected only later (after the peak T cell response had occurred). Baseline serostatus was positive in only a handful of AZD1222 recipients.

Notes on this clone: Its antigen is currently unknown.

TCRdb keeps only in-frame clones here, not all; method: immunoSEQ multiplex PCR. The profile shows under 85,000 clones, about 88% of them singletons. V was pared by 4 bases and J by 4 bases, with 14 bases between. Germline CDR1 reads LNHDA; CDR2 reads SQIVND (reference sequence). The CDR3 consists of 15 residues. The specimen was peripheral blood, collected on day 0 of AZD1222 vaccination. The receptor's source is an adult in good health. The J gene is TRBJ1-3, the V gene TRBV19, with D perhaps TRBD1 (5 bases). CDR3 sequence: CASSTSGGYGNTIYF. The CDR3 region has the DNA TGTGCCAGTAGTACCTCCGGGGGGTACGGAAACACCATATATTTT.